Listed below are T cell receptor beta chains from one sample, sequenced in a study of blood T cell repertoires in COVID-19. TCRdb's copy holds only in-frame clones and misses some; the assay was immunoSEQ multiplex PCR. The data hold 90,000 to 100,000 clones, with about 83% observed a single time. The sample was peripheral blood. These receptors were taken from a man between 65 and 79 years old with active or convalescent COVID-19. The CDR3 runs from the conserved cysteine through the conserved F or W. The order of the fields is V gene, J gene, D gene, clone size, CDR3 protein, CDR3 DNA. D genes are given only for firm matches. Expanded clones are given a class, and other clones once, few, many or no size at all.

>TRBV7-2|TRBJ2-7|-|-
CASSSSDSYEQYF
TGTGCCAGCAGCTCTAGCGACTCCTACGAGCAGTACTTC
>TRBV7-9|TRBJ2-5|-|-
CASSLGYGQSYQETQYF
TGTGCCAGCAGCTTAGGTTACGGACAGTCGTACCAAGAGACCCAGTACTTC
>TRBV28|TRBJ2-6|-|-
CASYSLSGANVLTF
TGTGCCAGCTACTCTTTGTCTGGGGCCAACGTCCTGACTTTC
>TRBV13|TRBJ1-4|-|-
CASSLQQFNEKLFF
TGTGCCAGCAGCTTACAACAGTTTAATGAAAAACTGTTTTTT
>TRBV27|TRBJ1-5|-|-
CASSASGSGAARFNQPQHF
TGTGCCAGCAGTGCATCAGGCTCAGGGGCGGCGCGATTCAATCAGCCCCAGCATTTT
>TRBV27|TRBJ1-1|-|-
CASSSLAGLLLEAFF
TGTGCCAGCAGTTCGCTGGCTGGACTCCTTTTGGAAGCTTTCTTT
>TRBV9|TRBJ1-6|-|-
CASSVEGRGGSPLHF
TGTGCCAGCAGCGTAGAGGGTAGGGGAGGGTCACCCCTCCACTTT
>TRBV18|TRBJ2-1|-|few
CASSPGLYNEQFF
TGTGCCAGCTCTCCGGGACTTTACAATGAGCAGTTCTTC
>TRBV2|TRBJ2-7|-|-
CASSESSYEQYF
TGTGCCAGCAGTGAATCTTCCTACGAGCAGTACTTC
>TRBV6-5|TRBJ1-6|TRBD1|-
CASTNFGTGDSPLHF
TGTGCCAGCACCAACTTCGGGACAGGGGATTCACCCCTCCACTTT
>TRBV19|TRBJ1-2|-|-
CASSMSKWSGYTF
TGTGCCAGTAGTATGTCAAAATGGAGTGGCTACACCTTC
>TRBV11-2|TRBJ1-1|-|-
CASSPPGNTEAFF
TGTGCCAGCAGCCCGCCGGGGAACACTGAAGCTTTCTTT
>TRBV28|TRBJ2-3|-|-
CASSGTVRVTDTQYF
TGTGCCAGCAGTGGAACGGTGAGGGTCACAGATACGCAGTATTTT
>TRBV6-5|TRBJ1-4|-|-
CASGPPTGKSEKLFF
TGTGCCAGCGGCCCCCCGACAGGAAAGAGTGAAAAACTGTTTTTT
>TRBV19|TRBJ2-1|TRBD1|-
CASSIPKTGSHNEQFF
TGTGCCAGTAGTATCCCCAAGACAGGGAGCCACAATGAGCAGTTCTTC
>TRBV6-6|TRBJ2-3|TRBD2|once
CASSYFSGGDTQYF
TGTGCCAGCAGTTACTTTAGCGGGGGGGATACGCAGTATTTT
>TRBV18|TRBJ2-1|-|-
CASSPLSGDNEQFF
TGTGCCAGCTCACCACTTAGCGGTGACAATGAGCAGTTCTTC
>TRBV19|TRBJ1-3|TRBD1|-
CATTGVTGNTIYF
TGTGCCACCACAGGGGTCACTGGAAACACCATATATTTT
>TRBV9|TRBJ2-5|-|-
CASSAAGSLLQETQYF
TGTGCCAGCAGCGCTGCCGGGTCTTTACTCCAAGAGACCCAGTACTTC
>TRBV2|TRBJ1-2|-|-
CASSLQGTTNYGYTF
TGTGCCAGCAGTTTACAGGGTACTACTAACTATGGCTACACCTTC
>TRBV9|TRBJ1-2|TRBD1|-
CASSASPTGVGGYTF
TGTGCCAGCAGCGCCTCTCCCACAGGGGTGGGGGGCTACACCTTC
>TRBV9|TRBJ1-6|-|-
CASSADGLDYTPLHF
TGTGCCAGCAGCGCGGACGGACTAGACTATACACCCCTCCACTTT
>TRBV7-2|TRBJ2-2|-|-
CASSLGALNTGELFF
TGTGCCAGCAGCTTAGGGGCCTTGAACACCGGGGAACTGTTTTTT
>TRBV18|TRBJ2-3|-|-
CASSPYSRRTDTQYF
TGTGCCAGCTCACCGTATTCCCGTCGCACAGATACGCAGTATTTT
>TRBV7-2|TRBJ1-2|-|-
CASSLNRDYGYTF
TGTGCCAGCAGCCTTAACAGGGACTATGGCTACACCTTC
>TRBV19|TRBJ1-1|TRBD1|-
CASIPAGTGIAEAFF
TGTGCCAGTATTCCCGCCGGGACAGGGATCGCTGAAGCTTTCTTT
>TRBV4-2|TRBJ1-1|-|-
CASSQEKAANTEAFF
TGTGCCAGCAGCCAAGAGAAGGCGGCGAACACTGAAGCTTTCTTT
>TRBV6-5|TRBJ1-2|TRBD1|-
CASSRTGASDGYTF
TGTGCCAGCAGCCGGACAGGGGCCAGTGATGGCTACACCTTC
>TRBV30|TRBJ2-3|TRBD1|-
CAWSVGGRETDTQYF
TGTGCCTGGAGTGTAGGGGGCAGGGAAACAGATACGCAGTATTTT
>TRBV30|TRBJ2-5|-|-
CAWSSLETQYF
TGTGCCTGGAGTTCATTAGAGACCCAGTACTTC
>TRBV11-2|TRBJ1-1|-|-
CASSLDLGVAFF
TGTGCCAGCAGCTTAGATCTGGGCGTCGCTTTCTTT
>TRBV5-5|TRBJ2-7|TRBD1|few
CASTLIPGQSYEQYF
TGTGCCAGCACCTTGATCCCGGGACAGAGTTACGAGCAGTACTTC
>TRBV12-1|TRBJ2-7|-|-
CASSCGQGSSYEQYF
TGTGCCAGCAGCTGTGGACAGGGGAGCTCCTACGAGCAGTACTTC
>TRBV19|TRBJ1-2|TRBD1|-
CASSMVGGQGAHYGYTF
TGTGCCAGTAGTATGGTAGGAGGACAGGGGGCTCACTATGGCTACACCTTC
>TRBV5-1|TRBJ2-5|-|-
CASSRGLKETQYF
TGCGCCAGCAGCAGGGGCTTAAAAGAGACCCAGTACTTC
>TRBV6-5|TRBJ1-1|TRBD1|-
CATGTGVSYTEAFF
TGTGCCACCGGGACAGGGGTGTCCTATACTGAAGCTTTCTTT
>TRBV28|TRBJ1-1|-|few
CATKGADGGNTEAFF
TGTGCCACCAAGGGCGCGGACGGGGGGAACACTGAAGCTTTCTTT
>TRBV24-1|TRBJ2-1|TRBD2|-
CATSDFLGTSGGNEQFF
TGTGCCACCAGTGATTTTCTGGGGACTAGCGGGGGGAATGAGCAGTTCTTC
>TRBV2|TRBJ1-5|TRBD1|-
CASSDERQGQPQHF
TGTGCCAGCAGTGATGAGAGACAGGGCCAGCCCCAGCATTTT
>TRBV11-2|TRBJ2-3|TRBD1|-
CASSWGQANAQYF
TGTGCCAGCAGCTGGGGACAGGCTAATGCGCAGTATTTT
>TRBV5-1|TRBJ2-1|-|once
CASGPGRGTYEQFF
TGCGCCAGCGGGCCGGGCAGGGGAACATATGAGCAGTTCTTC
>TRBV7-2|TRBJ1-2|TRBD1|-
CASSTGTGRTNYGYTF
TGTGCCAGCAGCACCGGGACAGGGCGCACTAACTATGGCTACACCTTC
>TRBV20-1|TRBJ1-2|-|-
CSASVRQTNGYTF
TGCAGTGCTAGTGTGAGACAGACAAATGGCTACACCTTC
>TRBV7-2|TRBJ2-3|-|-
CASSFPSGVSTDTQYF
TGTGCCAGCAGCTTCCCCTCAGGGGTGTCAACAGATACGCAGTATTTT
>TRBV5-4|TRBJ2-2|-|few
CASSGARLANTGELFF
TGTGCCAGCAGCGGGGCTAGGCTGGCGAACACCGGGGAGCTGTTTTTT
>TRBV5-1|TRBJ1-1|-|few
CASSFSSGNTEAFF
TGCGCCAGCAGCTTCTCATCAGGGAACACTGAAGCTTTCTTT
>TRBV6-6|TRBJ2-1|-|once
CAGRGSSYNEQFF
TGTGCCGGCAGAGGGAGCTCCTACAATGAGCAGTTCTTC
>TRBV24-1|TRBJ1-5|-|-
CATSEGGRLGGNQPQHF
TGTGCCACCAGTGAGGGGGGGCGATTAGGGGGCAATCAGCCCCAGCATTTT
>TRBV12-3/TRBV12-4|TRBJ1-1|-|-
CASSLDMNTEAFF
TGTGCCAGCAGTTTAGACATGAACACTGAAGCTTTCTTT
>TRBV5-5|TRBJ1-2|TRBD1|-
CASSAGQSYGYTF
TGTGCCAGCAGCGCGGGACAGAGCTATGGCTACACCTTC
>TRBV18|TRBJ2-7|-|-
CASSPVGDEQYF
TGTGCCAGCTCACCGGTCGGGGACGAGCAGTACTTC
>TRBV30|TRBJ2-7|TRBD2|-
CAWSKGREPYEQYF
TGTGCCTGGAGTAAGGGGCGGGAGCCCTACGAGCAGTACTTC
>TRBV5-1|TRBJ2-7|TRBD2|few
CASSLSSGGREQYF
TGCGCCAGCAGCTTGTCTAGCGGGGGTCGCGAGCAGTACTTC
>TRBV3-1/TRBV3-2|TRBJ2-5|TRBD2|-
CASSQAGGKYQETQYF
TGTGCCAGCAGCCAAGCGGGGGGGAAATACCAAGAGACCCAGTACTTC
>TRBV14|TRBJ2-3|-|-
CASSTWQRGTDTQYF
TGTGCCAGCAGTACGTGGCAGCGGGGCACAGATACGCAGTATTTT